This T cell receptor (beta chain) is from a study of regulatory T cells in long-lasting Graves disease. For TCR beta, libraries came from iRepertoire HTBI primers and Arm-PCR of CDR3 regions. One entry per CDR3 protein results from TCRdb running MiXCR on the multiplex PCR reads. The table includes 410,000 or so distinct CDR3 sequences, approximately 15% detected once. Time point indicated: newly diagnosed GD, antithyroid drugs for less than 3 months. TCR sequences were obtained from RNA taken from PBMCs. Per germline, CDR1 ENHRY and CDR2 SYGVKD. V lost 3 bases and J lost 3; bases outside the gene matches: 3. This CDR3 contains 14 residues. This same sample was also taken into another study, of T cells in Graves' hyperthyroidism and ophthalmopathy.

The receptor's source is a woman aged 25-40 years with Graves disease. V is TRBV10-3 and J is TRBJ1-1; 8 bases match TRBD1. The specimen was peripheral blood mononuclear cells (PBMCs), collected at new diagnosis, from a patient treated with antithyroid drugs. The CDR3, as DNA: TGTGCCATCAGTGAACAGGGGGAGGACACTGAAGCTTTCTTT. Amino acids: CAISEQGEDTEAFF.